This T cell receptor beta chain is drawn from a study of blood T cell repertoires in COVID-19. Study as a whole: Researchers got acute and convalescent COVID-19 samples from the United States, Italy and Spain. In each case, the material was cDNA or gDNA derived from T cells, B-cell-depleted T cells, or PBMCs.

Germline CDR1 WNHNN, CDR2 SYGVQD (reference sequence). V lost 5 bases to trimming and J lost 1 base, with 5 bases between them. The CDR3 covers 12 residues. Under the authors' procedure: For nucleated cells, counts were estimated from reference gene primer amplification. TCRdb's table, derived via immunoSEQ multiplex PCR, lists solely in-frame clones and lacks some. V and J calls and clone size are those listed in that table; D and trimming were worked out from the DNA. The profile shows approximately 150,000 clones, 65% to 80% of them singletons. This clone was counted only a few times. Other DNA sequences from this sample encode an identical CDR3 as well.

The sample was peripheral blood. This sequence joins TRBV10-1 and TRBJ1-1; D might be TRBD1 (5 bases). The TCR originated in a man aged 50 to 59 with acute or convalescent COVID-19. The CDR3 DNA sequence: TGCGCCAGCAGTACAGGGAACACTGAAGCTTTCTTT. This sequence encodes CASSTGNTEAFF.